This T cell receptor (beta chain) emerged from a study of T cell clonality in common variable immunodeficiency. Study results and caveats: Fewer deletions and N-nucleotide insertions were reportedly seen in common variable immunodeficiency TCR beta sequences.

Only in-frame clones appear in the TCRdb table, and some are missing; sequencing was by immunoSEQ multiplex PCR. This sample carries some 14,000 clones, none of them present only once. V was pared by 5 bases and J by 9 bases, with 4 bases of the junction left unmatched. Germline V gene lookup returns CDR1 SEHNR and CDR2 FQNEAQ (reference sequence). The CDR3 contains 12 residues. In its sample, this clone was seen a few times. What it binds is unknown. Read data end 3 residues before the CDR3 end; the end is taken from the germline J gene. The TCR sequence derives from a human donor with common variable immunodeficiency. The chain recombines TRBV7-9 with TRBJ2-1; 7 bases map to TRBD2. The sequenced sample was peripheral blood mononuclear cells. The CDR3 spells CASSSIAGEQFF. The DNA read from the CDR3 is TGTGCCAGCAGCAGCATAGCGGGTGAG.